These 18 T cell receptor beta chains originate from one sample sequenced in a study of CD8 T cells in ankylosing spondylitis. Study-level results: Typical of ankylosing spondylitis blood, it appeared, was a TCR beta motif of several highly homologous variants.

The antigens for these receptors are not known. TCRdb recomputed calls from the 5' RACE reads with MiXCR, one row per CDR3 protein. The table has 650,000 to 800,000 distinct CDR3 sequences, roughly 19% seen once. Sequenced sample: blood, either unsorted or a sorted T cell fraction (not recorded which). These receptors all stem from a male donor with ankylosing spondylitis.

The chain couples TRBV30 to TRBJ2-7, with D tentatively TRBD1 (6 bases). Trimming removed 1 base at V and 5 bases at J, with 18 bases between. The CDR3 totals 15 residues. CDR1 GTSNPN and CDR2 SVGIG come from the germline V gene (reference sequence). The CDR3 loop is CAWSATYRDPNEQYF. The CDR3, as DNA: TGTGCCTGGAGTGCCACCTACAGGGACCCTAACGAGCAGTACTTC.

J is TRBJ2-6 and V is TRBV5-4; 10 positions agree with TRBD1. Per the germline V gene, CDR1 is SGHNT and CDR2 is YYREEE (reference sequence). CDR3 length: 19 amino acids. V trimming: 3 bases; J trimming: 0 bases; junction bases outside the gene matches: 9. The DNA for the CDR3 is TGTGCCAGCAGCTCCCTAGGGACAGGGGAACGCTCTGGGGCCAACGTCCTGACTTTC. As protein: CASSSLGTGERSGANVLTF.

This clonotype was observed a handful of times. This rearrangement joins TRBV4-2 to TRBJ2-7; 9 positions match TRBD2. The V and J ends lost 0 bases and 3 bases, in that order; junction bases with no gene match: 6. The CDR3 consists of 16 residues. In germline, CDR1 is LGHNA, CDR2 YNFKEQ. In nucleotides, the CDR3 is TGTGCCAGCAGCCAAGATTTGGAAGCGGGAGGCTACGAGCAGTACTTC. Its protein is CASSQDLEAGGYEQYF.

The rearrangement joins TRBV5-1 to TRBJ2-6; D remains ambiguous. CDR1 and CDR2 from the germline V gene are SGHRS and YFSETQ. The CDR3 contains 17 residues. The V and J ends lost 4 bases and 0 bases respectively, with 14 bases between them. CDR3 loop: CASSGPDFSSGANVLTF. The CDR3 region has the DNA TGCGCCAGCAGCGGTCCGGATTTCAGCTCTGGGGCCAACGTCCTGACTTTC.

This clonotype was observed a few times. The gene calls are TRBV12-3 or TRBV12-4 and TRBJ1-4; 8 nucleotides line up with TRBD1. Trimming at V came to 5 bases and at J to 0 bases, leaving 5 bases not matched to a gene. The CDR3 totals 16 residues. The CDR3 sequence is CASSLTGGATNEKLFF. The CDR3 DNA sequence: TGTGCCAGCAGTCTCACAGGGGGAGCAACTAATGAAAAACTGTTTTTT.

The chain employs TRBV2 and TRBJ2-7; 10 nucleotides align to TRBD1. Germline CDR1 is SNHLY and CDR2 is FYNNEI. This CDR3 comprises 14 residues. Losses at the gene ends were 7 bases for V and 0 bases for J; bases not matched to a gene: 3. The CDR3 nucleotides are TGTGCCAGCACCGGACAGGGGGGCTCCTACGAGCAGTACTTC. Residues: CASTGQGGSYEQYF.

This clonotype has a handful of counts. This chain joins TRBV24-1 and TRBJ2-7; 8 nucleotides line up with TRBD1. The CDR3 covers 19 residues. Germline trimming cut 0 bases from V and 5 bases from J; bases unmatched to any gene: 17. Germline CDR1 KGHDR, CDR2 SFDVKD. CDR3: CATSDLPWVRGRGPDEQYF. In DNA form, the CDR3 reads TGTGCCACCAGTGATTTGCCCTGGGTGCGGGGCAGGGGGCCTGACGAGCAGTACTTC.

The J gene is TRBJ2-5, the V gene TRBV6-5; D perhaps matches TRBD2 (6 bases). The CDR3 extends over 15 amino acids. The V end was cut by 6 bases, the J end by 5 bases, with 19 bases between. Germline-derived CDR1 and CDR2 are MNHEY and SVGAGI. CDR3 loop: CASSLLGLASETQYF. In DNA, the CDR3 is TGTGCCAGCAGCTTACTCGGGCTAGCGAGCGAGACCCAGTACTTC.

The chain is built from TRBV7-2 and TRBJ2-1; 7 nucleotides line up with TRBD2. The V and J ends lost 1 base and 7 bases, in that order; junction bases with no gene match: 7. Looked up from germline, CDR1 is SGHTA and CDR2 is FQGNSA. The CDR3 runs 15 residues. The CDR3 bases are TGTGCCAGCAGCTTAGGGGACTACCCCGGAAATGAGCAGTTCTTC. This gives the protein CASSLGDYPGNEQFF.

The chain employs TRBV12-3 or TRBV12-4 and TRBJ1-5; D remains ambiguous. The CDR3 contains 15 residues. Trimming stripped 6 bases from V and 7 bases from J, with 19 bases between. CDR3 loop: CASRLENSQGQPQHF. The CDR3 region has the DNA TGTGCCAGCAGACTCGAGAACTCACAAGGCCAGCCCCAGCATTTT.

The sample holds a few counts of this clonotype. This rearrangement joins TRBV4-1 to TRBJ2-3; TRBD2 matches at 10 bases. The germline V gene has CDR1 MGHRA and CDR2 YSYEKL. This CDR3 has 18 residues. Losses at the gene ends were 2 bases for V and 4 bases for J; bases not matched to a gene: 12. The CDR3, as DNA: TGCGCCAGCAGCCAACCTAGCGGGGGACGTCAACGGTCAGATACGCAGTATTTT. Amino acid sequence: CASSQPSGGRQRSDTQYF.

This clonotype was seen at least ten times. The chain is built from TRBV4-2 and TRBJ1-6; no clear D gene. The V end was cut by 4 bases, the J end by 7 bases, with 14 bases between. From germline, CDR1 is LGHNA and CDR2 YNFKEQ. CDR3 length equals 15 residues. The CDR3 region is CASSPGLAENSPLHF. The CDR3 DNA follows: TGTGCCAGCAGCCCAGGCCTTGCAGAAAATTCACCCCTCCACTTT.

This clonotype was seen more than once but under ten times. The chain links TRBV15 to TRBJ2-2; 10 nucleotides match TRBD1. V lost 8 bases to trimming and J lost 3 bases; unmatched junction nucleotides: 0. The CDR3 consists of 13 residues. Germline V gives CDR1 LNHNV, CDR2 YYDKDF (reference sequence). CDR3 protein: CATGTGDTGELFF. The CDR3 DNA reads TGTGCCACCGGGACAGGGGACACCGGGGAGCTGTTTTTT.

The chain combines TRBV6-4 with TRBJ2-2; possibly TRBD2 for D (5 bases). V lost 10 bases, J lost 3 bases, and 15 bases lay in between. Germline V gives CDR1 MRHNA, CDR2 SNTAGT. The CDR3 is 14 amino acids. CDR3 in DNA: TGTGCCACCAGGCGGGCCTGGGACACCGGGGAGCTGTTTTTT. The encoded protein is CATRRAWDTGELFF.

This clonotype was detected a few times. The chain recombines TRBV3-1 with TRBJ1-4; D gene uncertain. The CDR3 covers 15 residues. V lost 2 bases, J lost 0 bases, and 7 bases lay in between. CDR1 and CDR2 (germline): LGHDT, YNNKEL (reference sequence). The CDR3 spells CASSQMRSTNEKLFF. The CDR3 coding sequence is TGTGCCAGCAGCCAAATGAGGTCAACTAATGAAAAACTGTTTTTT.

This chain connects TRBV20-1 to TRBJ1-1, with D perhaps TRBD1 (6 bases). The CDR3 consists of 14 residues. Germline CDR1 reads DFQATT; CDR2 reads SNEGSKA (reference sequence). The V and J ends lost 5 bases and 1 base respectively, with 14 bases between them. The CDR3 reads CSAQARQANTEAFF. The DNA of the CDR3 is TGCAGTGCTCAGGCCCGACAGGCGAACACTGAAGCTTTCTTT.

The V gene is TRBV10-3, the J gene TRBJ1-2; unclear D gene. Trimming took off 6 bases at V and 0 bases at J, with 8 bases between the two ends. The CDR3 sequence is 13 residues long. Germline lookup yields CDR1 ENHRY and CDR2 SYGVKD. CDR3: CAIRETANYGYTF. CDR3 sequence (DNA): TGTGCCATCAGGGAGACGGCTAACTATGGCTACACCTTC.

The CDR3 DNA reads TGCAGTGCTAGATGGGGAGGCCAGAAGTACTTC. Its protein is CSARWGGQKYF. This rearrangement joins TRBV20-1 to TRBJ2-7; perhaps TRBD2 as D (6 bases). In germline, CDR1 is DFQATT, CDR2 SNEGSKA (reference sequence). This CDR3 has 11 residues. Trimming shortened V by 2 bases and J by 11 bases, and 13 bases separated the two germline ends.